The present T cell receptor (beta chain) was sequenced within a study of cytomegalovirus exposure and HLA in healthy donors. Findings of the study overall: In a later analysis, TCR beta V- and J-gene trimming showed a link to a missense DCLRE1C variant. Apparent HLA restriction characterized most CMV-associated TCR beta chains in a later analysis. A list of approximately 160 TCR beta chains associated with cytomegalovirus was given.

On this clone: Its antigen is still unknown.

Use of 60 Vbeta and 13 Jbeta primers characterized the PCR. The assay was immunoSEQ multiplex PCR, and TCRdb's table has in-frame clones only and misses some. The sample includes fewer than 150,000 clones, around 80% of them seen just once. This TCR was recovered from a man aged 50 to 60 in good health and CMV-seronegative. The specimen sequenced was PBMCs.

CDR3 in DNA: TGTGCCAGCAGCCTGTTTACTAGCGGGGGAGGAGATACGCAGTATTTT. Protein product: CASSLFTSGGGDTQYF. The chain carries TRBV5-6 and TRBJ2-3; 11 bases line up with TRBD2. CDR3 length: 16 residues. V dropped 4 bases and J dropped 5; count of bases not matched to a gene: 9. The germline gives CDR1 SGHDT, CDR2 YYEEEE.